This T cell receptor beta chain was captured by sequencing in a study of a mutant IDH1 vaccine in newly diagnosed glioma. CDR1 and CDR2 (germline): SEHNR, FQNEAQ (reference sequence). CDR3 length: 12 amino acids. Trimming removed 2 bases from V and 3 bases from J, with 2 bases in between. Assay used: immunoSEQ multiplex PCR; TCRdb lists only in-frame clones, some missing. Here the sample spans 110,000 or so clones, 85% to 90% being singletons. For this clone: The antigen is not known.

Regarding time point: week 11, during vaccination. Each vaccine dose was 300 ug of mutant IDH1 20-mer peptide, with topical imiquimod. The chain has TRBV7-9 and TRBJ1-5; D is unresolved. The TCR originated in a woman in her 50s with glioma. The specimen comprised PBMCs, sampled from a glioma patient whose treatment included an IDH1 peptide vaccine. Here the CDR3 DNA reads TGTGCCAGCAGCTTAAACAATCAGCCCCAGCATTTT. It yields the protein CASSLNNQPQHF.